A single sample gave rise to the 21 T cell receptor beta chains below, sequenced in a study of blood T cell repertoires in COVID-19. Sequenced by immunoSEQ multiplex PCR; TCRdb stores in-frame clones only, minus some. The data hold about 170,000 clones, with around four fifths observed a single time. The sequenced sample was peripheral blood. These receptors were obtained from a woman aged 70-85 years who had recovered from COVID-19.

This sequence joins TRBV27 and TRBJ2-7; TRBD2 agrees at 7 bases. The ends lost 4 bases at V and 4 bases at J; junction bases unmatched: 10. Germline values: CDR1 MNHEY, CDR2 SMNVEV (reference sequence). This CDR3 region has 15 residues. The CDR3 spells CASSYTAWGGYEQYF. The CDR3 DNA follows: TGTGCCAGCAGTTATACTGCTTGGGGGGGGTACGAGCAGTACTTC.

The CDR3 bases are TGTGCCGGGCAGGGCCGCGGCTACGAGCAGTACTTC. It codes for CAGQGRGYEQYF. This rearrangement joins TRBV7-9 to TRBJ2-7; D might be TRBD1 (5 bases). The germline CDR1 and CDR2 sequences are SEHNR and FQNEAQ (reference sequence). This CDR3 contains 12 residues. Trimming cost V 11 bases and J 3 bases, with 14 bases left between them.

The chain carries TRBV15 and TRBJ1-1, with 11 bases aligning to TRBD1. After removal of 4 bases from V and 7 bases from J, the junction contained 5 bases not matched to a gene. Germline assignment: CDR1 LNHNV and CDR2 YYDKDF (reference sequence). The CDR3 extends over 14 amino acids. As DNA, the CDR3 is TGTGCCACCAGCAAGGACAGGGGGCCGGGTGAAGCTTTCTTT. Translating it yields CATSKDRGPGEAFF.

The V call is TRBV5-1, the J call TRBJ1-5; D perhaps matches TRBD1 (6 bases). V was shortened by 4 bases and J by 1 base, with 9 bases between the two germline ends. The germline CDR1 and CDR2 sequences are SGHRS and YFSETQ. This CDR3 region has 14 residues. CDR3 nucleotides: TGCGCCAGCAGCCACGGACAGAGCAATCAGCCCCAGCATTTT. Its protein product is CASSHGQSNQPQHF.

CDR3 protein: CASSETGHGDHEQYF. CDR3 DNA sequence: TGTGCCAGCAGTGAGACGGGACACGGCGACCACGAGCAGTACTTC. This chain joins TRBV25-1 and TRBJ2-7, with D maybe TRBD1 (6 bases). Germline V CDR1 and CDR2: MGHDK, SYGVNS. The V end lost 3 bases, the J end lost 5 bases, and 17 bases lay between the germline ends. The CDR3 sequence is 15 residues long.

The chain combines TRBV9 with TRBJ2-1, with TRBD1 as a possible D gene (5 bases). This CDR3 spans 16 amino acids. Germline loops: CDR1 SGDLS, CDR2 YYNGEE. V was trimmed by 3 bases and J by 6 bases, leaving 19 bases between them. In DNA, the CDR3 is TGTGCCAGCAGCGCGACCACAGGACGGCCCACCAATGAGCAGTTCTTC. Protein: CASSATTGRPTNEQFF.

This chain links TRBV11-3 with TRBJ2-2, with TRBD2 identical over 7 bases. CDR1 is SGHNT and CDR2 is YENEEA in the germline V gene. This CDR3 region has 16 residues. V shed 5 bases and J 4 bases; nucleotides not matched to a gene: 10. The CDR3 protein is CASSPDAGEGTGELFF. CDR3 sequence (DNA): TGTGCCAGCAGCCCGGACGCTGGGGAGGGCACCGGGGAGCTGTTTTTT.

The chain employs TRBV5-5 and TRBJ1-3, with D possibly matching TRBD1 (5 bases). Germline V gene sequence: CDR1 SGHKS, CDR2 YYEKEE (reference sequence). V dropped 0 bases and J dropped 7 bases, with 11 bases sitting between them. This CDR3 is built from 14 residues. CDR3 amino acids: CASSLEEGRNTIYF. CDR3 sequence (DNA): TGTGCCAGCAGCTTGGAGGAGGGGCGGAACACCATATATTTT.

The CDR3 sequence: CASPGLAGGLTDTQYF. The CDR3 DNA reads as TGTGCCAGCCCCGGACTAGCGGGGGGCCTCACAGATACGCAGTATTTT. The J gene is TRBJ2-3, the V gene TRBV18, with 14 bases fitting TRBD2. Germline CDR1 and CDR2: KGHSH and LQKENI. The CDR3 is 16 amino acids. The ends lost 8 bases at V and 2 bases at J; junction bases unmatched: 6.

The chain carries TRBV27 and TRBJ1-4, with D possibly being TRBD1 (6 bases). This CDR3 region has 15 residues. V was cut by 5 bases and J by 7 bases, with 17 bases left in between. Germline loops: CDR1 MNHEY, CDR2 SMNVEV (reference sequence). DNA of the CDR3: TGTGCCAGCAGTCCGCGGAGATTGGGGGCTGAAAAACTGTTTTTT. Translating gives CASSPRRLGAEKLFF.

This chain uses TRBV2 with TRBJ2-1, with D perhaps TRBD2 (5 bases). Trimming took 6 bases from V and 7 from J, leaving 16 bases between them. The CDR3 has 14 amino acids. In germline, CDR1 is SNHLY, CDR2 FYNNEI. The CDR3 coding sequence is TGTGCCAGCAGCCCTAGGGCGACGGGGAATGAGCAGTTCTTC. Residues: CASSPRATGNEQFF.

The chain combines TRBV5-1 with TRBJ2-7; a possible D gene is TRBD2 (7 bases). The length of the CDR3 is 14 residues. Germline V lookup: CDR1 SGHRS, CDR2 YFSETQ. Trimming shortened V by 0 bases and J by 5 bases, and 12 bases separated the two germline ends. This chain's CDR3 is CASSLGGGAHEQYF. CDR3 sequence (DNA): TGCGCCAGCAGCTTGGGTGGGGGGGCCCACGAGCAGTACTTC.

The chain has TRBV14 and TRBJ1-2, with TRBD1 as a possible D gene (5 bases). There are 12 residues in the CDR3. Germline loops: CDR1 SGHDN, CDR2 FVKESK. V gave up 1 base and J gave up 7 bases, with 7 bases separating them. CDR3 bases: TGTGCCAGCAGCCAAGCGGGGGGTGGCTACACCTTC. Translation gives CASSQAGGGYTF. The variable domain in full, with the rest retrieved from reference TRBV14 and TRBJ1-2, is EAGVTQFPSHSVIEKGQTVTLRCDPISGHDNLYWYRRVMGKEIKFLLHFVKESKQDESGMPNNRFLAERTGGTYSTLKVQPAELEDSGVYFCASSQAGGGYTFGSGTRLTVV.

The rearrangement uses TRBV5-1 and TRBJ2-2, with D tentatively TRBD2 (7 bases). Germline CDR1 SGHRS, CDR2 YFSETQ. Trimming stripped 3 bases from V and 5 bases from J, with 17 bases between. The CDR3 extends over 16 amino acids. The CDR3 protein is CASSWETGGATGELFF. CDR3 DNA sequence: TGCGCCAGCAGCTGGGAAACGGGGGGCGCGACCGGGGAGCTGTTTTTT.

The CDR3 sequence is CASSKGQGTYEQYF. Here the CDR3 DNA reads TGTGCCAGTAGTAAGGGACAGGGTACCTACGAGCAGTACTTC. The chain recombines TRBV19 with TRBJ2-7; TRBD1 matches at 9 bases. The V gene's germline CDR1 is LNHDA and CDR2 SQIVND (reference sequence). The CDR3 is 14 amino acids. V shed 4 bases, J shed 2 bases, and the junction held 3 bases outside the gene matches.

The CDR3 bases are TGTGCCAGCAGCTTAGTTGATAGGGCGGGAGAGTACTTC. Its translation is CASSLVDRAGEYF. The chain recombines TRBV7-8 with TRBJ2-7, with TRBD2 identical over 7 bases. Trimming removed 1 base from V and 11 bases from J; junction bases left unmatched: 8. The CDR3 spans 13 residues. In germline, CDR1 is SGHVS, CDR2 FQNEAQ.

The rearrangement links TRBV6-5 to TRBJ2-7; 11 nucleotides line up with TRBD2. J was trimmed by 0 bases and V by 2 bases; bases with no gene match: 0. This CDR3 contains 15 residues. Per germline, CDR1 MNHEY and CDR2 SVGAGI. The CDR3 protein is CASSYLAGGSYEQYF. The CDR3 DNA is TGTGCCAGCAGTTACCTAGCGGGAGGCTCCTACGAGCAGTACTTC.

V usage is TRBV4-2 and J usage is TRBJ2-3; no clear D gene. The V end was cut by 3 bases, the J end by 0 bases, with 7 bases between. CDR3 length: 14 amino acids. Germline CDR1 and CDR2: LGHNA and YNFKEQ. DNA of the CDR3: TGTGCCAGCAGCCATGGGCAGAGCACAGATACGCAGTATTTT. It translates to CASSHGQSTDTQYF.

In its sample, this clone was seen once. The chain has TRBV10-3 and TRBJ1-2; D gene unclear. Germline CDR1 is ENHRY and CDR2 is SYGVKD. The germline V and J ends were trimmed by 3 bases and 4 bases, with 15 bases remaining between them. CDR3 length equals 15 residues. CDR3 sequence (DNA): TGTGCCATCAGTGACCCGGACGGGGAGTTCTATGGCTACACCTTC. It yields the protein CAISDPDGEFYGYTF.

This rearrangement joins TRBV4-1 to TRBJ1-1, with D uncertain. The CDR3 is made up of 12 amino acids. Trimming stripped 1 base from V and 5 bases from J, with 5 bases between. Germline V gene lookup returns CDR1 MGHRA and CDR2 YSYEKL. For the CDR3, the DNA is TGCGCCAGCAGCCAAGGAGTGACTGAAGCTTTCTTT. This encodes CASSQGVTEAFF.

This chain connects TRBV5-5 to TRBJ1-5, with 9 bases fitting TRBD1. The CDR3 sequence is 16 residues long. CDR1 SGHKS and CDR2 YYEKEE come from the germline V gene (reference sequence). V shed 4 bases and J 3 bases; nucleotides not matched to a gene: 8. The CDR3 here is CASSPPGQGLNQPQHF. In DNA, the CDR3 is TGTGCCAGCAGCCCGCCGGGACAGGGCCTCAATCAGCCCCAGCATTTT.